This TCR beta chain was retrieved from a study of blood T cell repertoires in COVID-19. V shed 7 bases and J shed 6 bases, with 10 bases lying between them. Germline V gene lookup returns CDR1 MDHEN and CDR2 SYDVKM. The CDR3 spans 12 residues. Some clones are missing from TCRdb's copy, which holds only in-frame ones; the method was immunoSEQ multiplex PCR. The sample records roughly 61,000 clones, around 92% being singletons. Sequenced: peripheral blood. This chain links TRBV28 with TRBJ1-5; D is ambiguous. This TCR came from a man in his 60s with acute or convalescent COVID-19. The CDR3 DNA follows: TGTGCCAGCACCGGAGGAGGTCAGCCCCAGCATTTT. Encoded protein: CASTGGGQPQHF.